One sample yielded the 24 T cell receptor beta chains listed below, sequenced in a study of PD-1 blockade in classical Hodgkin lymphoma (dated by TCRdb to 2018 to 2020). The sample's time point, from its label and the paper: newly diagnosed, previously untreated cHL patient sample. Receptor libraries were prepared by the immunoSEQ multiplex PCR assay. Entries here come from immuneACCESS through TCRdb and include only in-frame sequences with V and J called. Some clones fail to appear in such tables; in the studies checked, an unresolved V gene covers under half of the shortfall, and the cause of the remainder is unknown. For this sample there are 15,000 to 20,000 clones; about nine tenths appear just once. 6.9% of the sample is in the top ten clones. The sequencing input was peripheral blood mononuclear cells (PBMCs). The receptors were gathered from a human donor with classical Hodgkin lymphoma.

J is TRBJ2-7 and V is TRBV6-1, with unresolved D. The CDR3 sequence is 14 residues long. Trimming removed 10 bases at V and 3 bases at J, with 19 bases between. The germline V gene encodes CDR1 MNHNS and CDR2 SASEGT. The CDR3 DNA reads as TGTGCCACTTCGACCAGCCCAGAGATCTACGAGCAGTACTTC. Encoded protein: CATSTSPEIYEQYF.

The genes are TRBV5-5 and TRBJ1-4; D is undetermined. Trimming removed 1 base from V and 4 bases from J, with 14 bases in between. This CDR3 is 16 amino acids long. The germline V gene has CDR1 SGHKS and CDR2 YYEKEE (reference sequence). The CDR3 coding sequence is TGTGCCAGCAGCTTGAATTTGACCCGGGGTAATGAAAAACTGTTTTTT. Its translation: CASSLNLTRGNEKLFF.

This sequence joins TRBV10-3 and TRBJ2-1; 7 positions agree with TRBD2. The CDR3 is made up of 13 amino acids. V was pared by 6 bases and J by 7 bases, with 6 bases of the junction left unmatched. Germline assignment: CDR1 ENHRY and CDR2 SYGVKD. The DNA for the CDR3 is TGTGCCATCAGCTGGCAGGGAGGGAATGAGCAGTTCTTC. Its protein product is CAISWQGGNEQFF.

The V call is TRBV5-5, the J call TRBJ1-5; TRBD1 agrees at 7 bases. The CDR3 contains 14 residues. CDR1 is SGHKS and CDR2 is YYEKEE in the germline V gene (reference sequence). Germline trimming cut 5 bases from V and 2 bases from J; bases unmatched to any gene: 4. This CDR3 reads CASRTGYGNQPQHF. Here the CDR3 DNA reads TGTGCCAGCAGGACAGGGTACGGCAATCAGCCCCAGCATTTT.

V usage is TRBV4-1 and J usage is TRBJ2-1; 7 bases map to TRBD2. Germline CDR1 and CDR2: MGHRA and YSYEKL. The CDR3 totals 16 residues. V shed 4 bases, J shed 3 bases, and the junction held 9 bases outside the gene matches. This chain's CDR3 is CASSLGGSGDYNEQFF. The DNA for the CDR3 is TGCGCCAGCAGCCTGGGTGGGAGCGGGGACTACAATGAGCAGTTCTTC.

V and J are TRBV16 and TRBJ2-3, with TRBD1 matching 8 bases. V shed 2 bases, J shed 6 bases, and the junction held 4 bases outside the gene matches. The germline V gene encodes CDR1 KGHSY and CDR2 FQNENV. The CDR3 runs 14 residues. The chain's CDR3 is CASSQGQGWDTQYF. In DNA form, the CDR3 reads TGTGCCAGCAGCCAAGGACAGGGATGGGATACGCAGTATTTT.

The genes are TRBV7-2 and TRBJ1-1, with D perhaps TRBD1 (5 bases). There are 14 residues in the CDR3. CDR1 and CDR2 (germline): SGHTA, FQGNSA. With 1 base removed from V and 3 bases from J, the gap between germline ends came to 9 bases. In DNA form, the CDR3 reads TGTGCCAGCAGCTTAGGGGACGGTTACACTGAAGCTTTCTTT. It codes for CASSLGDGYTEAFF.

This clone was counted a single time. The rearrangement links TRBV27 to TRBJ1-3, with unresolved D. V lost 6 bases, J lost 4 bases, and 10 bases lay in between. The CDR3 is 13 residues long. The germline V gene encodes CDR1 MNHEY and CDR2 SMNVEV (reference sequence). The CDR3 region has the DNA TGTGCCAGCAGATCTGGGAGCGGAAACACCATATATTTT. This gives the protein CASRSGSGNTIYF.

The gene calls are TRBV15 and TRBJ2-3, with D possibly called TRBD1 or TRBD2 (5 bases each). Germline loops: CDR1 LNHNV, CDR2 YYDKDF (reference sequence). This CDR3 comprises 16 residues. Trimming stripped 0 bases from V and 6 bases from J, with 16 bases between. CDR3 residues: CATSRDRGLALDTQYF. DNA for the CDR3: TGTGCCACCAGCAGAGATCGGGGCCTAGCCTTGGATACGCAGTATTTT.

The chain employs TRBV18 and TRBJ2-5, with 11 bases identical to TRBD1. The CDR3 has 16 residues. CDR1 KGHSH and CDR2 LQKENI come from the germline V gene. Trimming at V came to 1 base and at J to 1 base, leaving 2 bases not matched to a gene. The CDR3 loop reads CASSPLGTGGQETQYF. The CDR3, as DNA: TGTGCCAGCTCACCACTCGGGACAGGGGGCCAAGAGACCCAGTACTTC.

With respect to this clone: The sample carries other DNA sequences with the same CDR3. The chain couples TRBV5-1 to TRBJ2-3; TRBD2 matches 12 bases. The J segment lost 1 base and the V segment lost 4 bases, leaving 4 bases of the junction unmatched. Germline-derived CDR1 and CDR2 are SGHRS and YFSETQ. This CDR3 contains 16 residues. CDR3 amino acids: CASSPGLAGGTDTQYF. DNA for the CDR3: TGCGCCAGCAGCCCGGGACTAGCGGGTGGCACAGATACGCAGTATTTT.

The chain joins TRBV7-9 to TRBJ2-3, with 16 bases matching TRBD2. The length of the CDR3 is 16 residues. J was trimmed by 5 bases and V by 5 bases; bases with no gene match: 4. Germline V lookup: CDR1 SEHNR, CDR2 FQNEAQ (reference sequence). The CDR3: CASSPGTSGRGDTQYF. CDR3 coding DNA: TGTGCCAGCAGCCCTGGGACTAGCGGGAGGGGAGATACGCAGTATTTT.

J is TRBJ2-7 and V is TRBV20-1; D is uncertain. The CDR3 covers 11 residues. V was trimmed by 7 bases and J by 6 bases, leaving 13 bases between them. Germline V gene data show CDR1 as DFQATT and CDR2 as SNEGSKA (reference sequence). The CDR3 region has the DNA TGCAGTGTTAAAGAAGGGTTCGAGCAGTACTTC. Its protein product is CSVKEGFEQYF.

This CDR3 reads CASSQVRQLGVEAFF. The DNA of the CDR3 is TGCGCCAGCAGCCAAGTCCGTCAGTTGGGGGTTGAAGCTTTCTTT. The rearrangement joins TRBV4-1 to TRBJ1-1; D might be TRBD1 (5 bases). The CDR3 has 15 residues. The germline CDR1 and CDR2 sequences are MGHRA and YSYEKL. The V end was cut by 1 base, the J end by 7 bases, with 16 bases between.

This chain joins TRBV10-3 and TRBJ2-7; 7 nucleotides align to TRBD1. Germline V gene lookup returns CDR1 ENHRY and CDR2 SYGVKD. J lost 4 bases, V lost 6 bases, and 3 bases had no gene match. There are 12 residues in the CDR3. CDR3 residues: CAIRRTGYEQYF. CDR3 bases: TGTGCCATCAGGCGGACAGGTTACGAGCAGTACTTC.

The rearrangement uses TRBV11-2 and TRBJ2-1; possibly TRBD2 for D (5 bases). This CDR3 is 16 amino acids long. Germline assignment: CDR1 SGHAT and CDR2 FQNNGV. The ends were cut back, 2 bases at V and 9 bases at J, with 20 bases in the middle. The CDR3 DNA reads as TGTGCCAGCAGCTTATCCGGGGTAATGGGCACATCTGAGCAGTTCTTC. This codes for CASSLSGVMGTSEQFF.

The rearrangement uses TRBV29-1 and TRBJ1-1, with a tentative D call TRBD1 (6 bases). The CDR3 consists of 14 residues. Trimming took 4 bases from V and 1 from J, leaving 13 bases between them. The germline CDR1 and CDR2 sequences are SQVTM and ANQGSEA. The CDR3, as DNA: TGCAGCGTTGGGTCAGGGACATCGAACACTGAAGCTTTCTTT. This codes for CSVGSGTSNTEAFF.

CDR3 amino acids: CASSDVNTGELFF. The CDR3 DNA reads TGTGCCAGCAGTGACGTGAACACCGGGGAGCTGTTTTTT. The genes are TRBV6-4 and TRBJ2-2; D gene ambiguous. V was clipped by 2 bases and J by 1 base, with 2 bases between them. This CDR3 spans 13 amino acids. Germline assignment: CDR1 MRHNA and CDR2 SNTAGT.

The V call is TRBV11-3, the J call TRBJ2-2; 11 bases map to TRBD1. The CDR3 has 15 residues. J gave up 6 bases and V 5 bases, and 5 bases lay outside the gene matches. Germline lookup yields CDR1 SGHNT and CDR2 YENEEA. The CDR3: CASSPRTGGSGELFF. CDR3 nucleotide sequence: TGTGCCAGCAGCCCGAGGACAGGGGGCTCCGGGGAGCTGTTTTTT.

The V and J genes are TRBV4-1 and TRBJ2-7; TRBD2 might be the D (5 bases). The CDR3 spans 15 residues. The V gene lost 0 bases and the J gene lost 12 bases, with 21 bases spanning the gap. The germline V gene encodes CDR1 MGHRA and CDR2 YSYEKL. The CDR3 sequence: CASSQDGEGMAGRYF. The CDR3 DNA follows: TGCGCCAGCAGCCAAGATGGTGAGGGTATGGCAGGTCGGTACTTC.

The genes are TRBV20-1 and TRBJ1-1; D is undetermined. CDR3 length equals 11 residues. From germline, CDR1 is DFQATT and CDR2 SNEGSKA (reference sequence). V lost 3 bases to trimming and J lost 6 bases, with 8 bases between them. For the CDR3, the DNA is TGCAGTGCTAGGCGTTTTCCTGAAGCTTTCTTT. Translating gives CSARRFPEAFF.

The rearrangement uses TRBV19 and TRBJ1-4; the match to TRBD1 covers 7 bases. V lost 6 bases and J lost 8; bases outside the gene matches: 6. Germline-derived CDR1 and CDR2 are LNHDA and SQIVND (reference sequence). This CDR3 spans 13 amino acids. The CDR3 spells CASRRDSGEKLFF. CDR3 coding DNA: TGTGCCAGTAGGAGGGACAGTGGAGAAAAACTGTTTTTT. The full variable domain, in which reference TRBV19 and TRBJ1-4 provide the parts outside the CDR3, is DGGITQSPKYLFRKEGQNVTLSCEQNLNHDAMYWYRQDPGQGLRLIYYSQIVNDFQKGDIAEGYSVSREKKESFPLTVTSAQKNPTAFYLCASRRDSGEKLFFGSGTQLSVL.

This chain joins TRBV7-9 and TRBJ1-2, with TRBD1 matching over 8 bases. Germline values: CDR1 SEHNR, CDR2 FQNEAQ (reference sequence). The CDR3 length is 14 residues. J lost 4 bases, V lost 4 bases, and 5 bases had no gene match. The CDR3 region is CASSSLGQGYGYTF. In nucleotides, the CDR3 is TGTGCCAGCAGCTCACTAGGACAGGGCTATGGCTACACCTTC.

This rearrangement joins TRBV25-1 to TRBJ1-5, with D maybe TRBD1 (5 bases). Germline CDR1 reads MGHDK; CDR2 reads SYGVNS. Trimming stripped 3 bases from V and 1 base from J, with 7 bases between. There are 14 residues in the CDR3. CDR3: CASSEQGSNQPQHF. The CDR3 nucleotides read TGTGCCAGCAGTGAGCAGGGAAGCAATCAGCCCCAGCATTTT.